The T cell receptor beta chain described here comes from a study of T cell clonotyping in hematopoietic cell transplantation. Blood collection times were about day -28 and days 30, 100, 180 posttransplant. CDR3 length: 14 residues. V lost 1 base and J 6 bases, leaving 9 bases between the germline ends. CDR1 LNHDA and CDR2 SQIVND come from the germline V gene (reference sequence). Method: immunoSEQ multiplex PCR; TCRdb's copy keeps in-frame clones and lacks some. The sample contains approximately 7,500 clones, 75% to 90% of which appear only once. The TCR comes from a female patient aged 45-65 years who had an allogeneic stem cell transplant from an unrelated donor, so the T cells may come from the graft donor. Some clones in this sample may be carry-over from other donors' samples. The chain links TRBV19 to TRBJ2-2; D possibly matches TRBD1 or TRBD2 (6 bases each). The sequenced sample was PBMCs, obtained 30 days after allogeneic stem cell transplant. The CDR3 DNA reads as TGTGCCAGTAGTATAGTGGAGGGGGCCGGGGAGCTGTTTTTT. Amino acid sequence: CASSIVEGAGELFF.